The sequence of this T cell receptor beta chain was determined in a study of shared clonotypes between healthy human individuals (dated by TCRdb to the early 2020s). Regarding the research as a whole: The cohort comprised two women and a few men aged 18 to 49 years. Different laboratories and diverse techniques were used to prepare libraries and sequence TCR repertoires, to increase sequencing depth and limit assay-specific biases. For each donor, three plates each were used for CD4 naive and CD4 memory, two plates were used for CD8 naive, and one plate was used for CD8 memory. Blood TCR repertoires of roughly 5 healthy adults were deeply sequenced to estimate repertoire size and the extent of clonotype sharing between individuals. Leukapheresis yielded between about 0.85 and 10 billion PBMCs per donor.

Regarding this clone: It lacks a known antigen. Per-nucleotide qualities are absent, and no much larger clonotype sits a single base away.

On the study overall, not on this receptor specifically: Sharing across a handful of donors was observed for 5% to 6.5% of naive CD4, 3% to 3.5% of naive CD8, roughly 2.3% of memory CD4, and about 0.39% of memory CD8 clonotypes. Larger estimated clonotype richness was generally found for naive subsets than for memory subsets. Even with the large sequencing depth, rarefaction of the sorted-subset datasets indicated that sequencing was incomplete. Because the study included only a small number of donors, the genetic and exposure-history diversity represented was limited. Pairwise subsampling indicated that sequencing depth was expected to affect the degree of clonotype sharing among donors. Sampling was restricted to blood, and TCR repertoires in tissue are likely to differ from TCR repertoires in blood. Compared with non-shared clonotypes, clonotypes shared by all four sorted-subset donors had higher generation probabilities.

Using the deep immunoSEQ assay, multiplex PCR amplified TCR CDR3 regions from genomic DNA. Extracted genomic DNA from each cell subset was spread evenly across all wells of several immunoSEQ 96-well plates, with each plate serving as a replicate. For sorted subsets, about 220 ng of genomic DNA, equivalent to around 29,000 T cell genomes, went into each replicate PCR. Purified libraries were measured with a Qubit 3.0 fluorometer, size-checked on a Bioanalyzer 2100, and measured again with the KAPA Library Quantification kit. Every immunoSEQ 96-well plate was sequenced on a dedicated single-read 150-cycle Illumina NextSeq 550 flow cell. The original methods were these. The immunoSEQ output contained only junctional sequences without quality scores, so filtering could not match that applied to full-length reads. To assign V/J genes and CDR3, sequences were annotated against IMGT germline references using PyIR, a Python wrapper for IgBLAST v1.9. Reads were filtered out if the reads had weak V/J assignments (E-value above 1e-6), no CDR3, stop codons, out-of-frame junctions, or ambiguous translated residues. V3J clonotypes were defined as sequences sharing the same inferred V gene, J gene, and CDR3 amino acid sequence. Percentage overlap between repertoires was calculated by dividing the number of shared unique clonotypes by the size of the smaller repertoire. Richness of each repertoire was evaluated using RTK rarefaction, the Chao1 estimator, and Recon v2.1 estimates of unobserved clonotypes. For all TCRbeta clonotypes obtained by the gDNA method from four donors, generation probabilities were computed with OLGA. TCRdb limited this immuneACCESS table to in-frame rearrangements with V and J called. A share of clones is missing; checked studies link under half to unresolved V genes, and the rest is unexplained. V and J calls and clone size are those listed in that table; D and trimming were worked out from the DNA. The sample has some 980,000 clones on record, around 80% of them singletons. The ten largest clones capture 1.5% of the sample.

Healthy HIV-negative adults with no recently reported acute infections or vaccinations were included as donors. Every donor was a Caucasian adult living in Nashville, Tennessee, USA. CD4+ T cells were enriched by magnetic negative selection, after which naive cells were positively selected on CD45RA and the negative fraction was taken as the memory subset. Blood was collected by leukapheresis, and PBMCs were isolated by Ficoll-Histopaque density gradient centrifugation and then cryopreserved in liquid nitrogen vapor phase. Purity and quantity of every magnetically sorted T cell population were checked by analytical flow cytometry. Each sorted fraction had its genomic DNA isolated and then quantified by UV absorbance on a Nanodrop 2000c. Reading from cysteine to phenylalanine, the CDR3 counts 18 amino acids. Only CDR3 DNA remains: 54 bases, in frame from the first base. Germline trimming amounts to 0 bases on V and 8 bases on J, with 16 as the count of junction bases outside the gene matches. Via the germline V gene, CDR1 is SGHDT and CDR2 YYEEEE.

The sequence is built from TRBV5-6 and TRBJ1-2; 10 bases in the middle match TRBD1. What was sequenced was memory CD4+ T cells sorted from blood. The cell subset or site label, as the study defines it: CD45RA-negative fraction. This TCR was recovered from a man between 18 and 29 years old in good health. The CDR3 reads CASSLGFLGDRGPAGYTF. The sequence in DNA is TGTGCCAGCAGCTTGGGTTTCCTAGGGGACAGGGGACCGGCCGGCTACACCTTC.